This TCR beta chain was sequenced in a study of blood T cell repertoires in COVID-19. Study as a whole: Acute and convalescent COVID-19 specimens originated in the United States, Italy and Spain. T cells, B-cell-depleted T cells, or PBMCs supplied cDNA or gDNA.

Some clones are missing from TCRdb's copy, which holds only in-frame ones; the method was immunoSEQ multiplex PCR. This table holds hundreds of thousands of clones, around 87% found once. V lost 1 base and J lost 2, with 9 bases in between. Germline V gene lookup returns CDR1 SGHTA and CDR2 FQGNSA. The CDR3 runs 15 residues. The specimen sequenced was peripheral blood. The receptor comes from a man between 65 and 85 years old with acute or convalescent COVID-19. V gene TRBV7-2 combines with J gene TRBJ1-5; D is possibly TRBD1 (5 bases). The CDR3 is CASSLGIGGNQPQHF. The CDR3 bases are TGTGCCAGCAGCTTAGGAATAGGGGGCAATCAGCCCCAGCATTTT.